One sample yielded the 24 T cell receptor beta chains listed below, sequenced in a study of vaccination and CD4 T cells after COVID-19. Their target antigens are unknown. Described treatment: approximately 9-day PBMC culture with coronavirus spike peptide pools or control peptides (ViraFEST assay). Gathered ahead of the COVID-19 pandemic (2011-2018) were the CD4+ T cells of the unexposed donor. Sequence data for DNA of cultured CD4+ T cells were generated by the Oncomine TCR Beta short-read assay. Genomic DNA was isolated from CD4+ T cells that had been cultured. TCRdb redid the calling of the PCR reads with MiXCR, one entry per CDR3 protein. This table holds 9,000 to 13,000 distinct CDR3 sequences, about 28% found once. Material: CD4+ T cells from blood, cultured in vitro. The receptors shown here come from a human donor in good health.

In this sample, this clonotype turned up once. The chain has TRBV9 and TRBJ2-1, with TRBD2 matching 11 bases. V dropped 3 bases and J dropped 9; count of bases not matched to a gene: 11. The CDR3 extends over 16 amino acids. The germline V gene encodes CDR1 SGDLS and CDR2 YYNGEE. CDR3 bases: TGTGCCAGCAGCGCCGACCGTAGCGGGAGGGGGGGTGAGCAGTTCTTC. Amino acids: CASSADRSGRGGEQFF.

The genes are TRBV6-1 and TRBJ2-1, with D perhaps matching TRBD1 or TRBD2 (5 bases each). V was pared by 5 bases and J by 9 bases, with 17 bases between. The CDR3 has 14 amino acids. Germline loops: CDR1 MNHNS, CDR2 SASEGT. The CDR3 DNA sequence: TGTGCCAGCAGTACGTGGGACCCAGAGAGTGAGCAGTTCTTC. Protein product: CASSTWDPESEQFF.

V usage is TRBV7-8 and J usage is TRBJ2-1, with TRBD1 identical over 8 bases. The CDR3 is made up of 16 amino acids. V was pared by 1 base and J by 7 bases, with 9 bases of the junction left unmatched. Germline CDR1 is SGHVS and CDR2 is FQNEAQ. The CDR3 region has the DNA TGTGCCAGCAGCTTAGAATGGGCAGGGGGCTTGAATGAGCAGTTCTTC. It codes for CASSLEWAGGLNEQFF.

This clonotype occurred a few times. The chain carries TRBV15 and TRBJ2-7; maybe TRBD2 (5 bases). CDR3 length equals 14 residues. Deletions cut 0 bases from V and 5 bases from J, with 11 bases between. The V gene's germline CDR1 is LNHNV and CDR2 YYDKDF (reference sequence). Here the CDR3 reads CATSRDTRGHEQYF. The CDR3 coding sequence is TGTGCCACCAGCAGAGATACGAGAGGGCACGAGCAGTACTTC.

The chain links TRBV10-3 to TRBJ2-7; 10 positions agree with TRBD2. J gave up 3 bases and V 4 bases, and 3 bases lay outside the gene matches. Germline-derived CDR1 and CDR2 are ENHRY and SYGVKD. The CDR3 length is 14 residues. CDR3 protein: CAISAASGSYEQYF. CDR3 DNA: TGTGCCATCAGTGCGGCTAGCGGGAGCTACGAGCAGTACTTC.

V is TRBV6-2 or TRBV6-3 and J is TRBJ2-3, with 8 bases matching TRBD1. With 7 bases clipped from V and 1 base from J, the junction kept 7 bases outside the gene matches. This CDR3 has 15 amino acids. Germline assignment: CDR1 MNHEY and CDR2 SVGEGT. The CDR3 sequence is CASNIAGQGTDTQYF. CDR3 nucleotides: TGTGCCAGCAATATCGCGGGACAGGGCACAGATACGCAGTATTTT.

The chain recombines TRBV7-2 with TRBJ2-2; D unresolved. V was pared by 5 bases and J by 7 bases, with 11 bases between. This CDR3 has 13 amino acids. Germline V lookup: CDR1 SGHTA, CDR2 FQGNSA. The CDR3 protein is CASSPPRIGELFF. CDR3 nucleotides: TGTGCCAGCAGCCCCCCCCGGATCGGGGAGCTGTTTTTT.

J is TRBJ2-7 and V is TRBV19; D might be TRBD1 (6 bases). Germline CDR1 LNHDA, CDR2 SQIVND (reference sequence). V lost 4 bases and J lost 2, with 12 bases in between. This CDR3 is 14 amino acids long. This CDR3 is CASSKGDGTYEQYF. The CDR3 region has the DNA TGTGCCAGTAGTAAGGGGGACGGGACCTACGAGCAGTACTTC. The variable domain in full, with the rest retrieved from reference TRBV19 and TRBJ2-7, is DGGITQSPKYLFRKEGQNVTLSCEQNLNHDAMYWYRQDPGQGLRLIYYSQIVNDFQKGDIAEGYSVSREKKESFPLTVTSAQKNPTAFYLCASSKGDGTYEQYFGPGTRLTVT.

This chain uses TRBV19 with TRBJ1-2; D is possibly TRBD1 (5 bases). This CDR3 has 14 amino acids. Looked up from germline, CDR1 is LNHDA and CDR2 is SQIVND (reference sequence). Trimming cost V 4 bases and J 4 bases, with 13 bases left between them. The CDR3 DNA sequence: TGTGCCAGTAGTACGGGCAGGGACTCCTATGGCTACACCTTC. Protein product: CASSTGRDSYGYTF.

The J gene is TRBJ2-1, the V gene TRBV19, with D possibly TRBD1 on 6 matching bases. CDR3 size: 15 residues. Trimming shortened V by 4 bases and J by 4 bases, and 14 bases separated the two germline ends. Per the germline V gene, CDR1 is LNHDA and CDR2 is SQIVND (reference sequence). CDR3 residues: CASSRPQTGYNEQFF. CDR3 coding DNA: TGTGCCAGTAGTAGACCTCAAACAGGGTACAATGAGCAGTTCTTC.

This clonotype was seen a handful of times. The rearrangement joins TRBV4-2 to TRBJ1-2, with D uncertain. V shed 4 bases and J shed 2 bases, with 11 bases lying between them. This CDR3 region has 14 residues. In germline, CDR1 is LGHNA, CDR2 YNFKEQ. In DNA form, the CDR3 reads TGTGCCAGCAGCCTCGACCCCGCGAACTATGGCTACACCTTC. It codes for CASSLDPANYGYTF.

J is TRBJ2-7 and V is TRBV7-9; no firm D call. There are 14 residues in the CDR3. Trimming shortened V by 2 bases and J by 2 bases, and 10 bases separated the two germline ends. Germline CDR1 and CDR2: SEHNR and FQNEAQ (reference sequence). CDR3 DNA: TGTGCCAGCAGCTTAACCCGTCCCCCCTACGAGCAGTACTTC. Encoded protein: CASSLTRPPYEQYF.

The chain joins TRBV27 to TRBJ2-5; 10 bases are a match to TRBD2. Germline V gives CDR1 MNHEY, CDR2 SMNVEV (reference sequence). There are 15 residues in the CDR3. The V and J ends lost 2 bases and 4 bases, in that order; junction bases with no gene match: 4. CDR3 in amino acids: CASSLGAGGGETQYF. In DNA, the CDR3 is TGTGCCAGCAGTTTAGGAGCGGGAGGGGGAGAGACCCAGTACTTC.

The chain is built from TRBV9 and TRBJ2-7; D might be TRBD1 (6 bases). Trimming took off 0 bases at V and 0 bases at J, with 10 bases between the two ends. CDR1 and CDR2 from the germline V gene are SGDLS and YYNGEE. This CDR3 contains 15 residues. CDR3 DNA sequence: TGTGCCAGCAGCGTAGCAGGGGCCGGCTCCTACGAGCAGTACTTC. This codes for CASSVAGAGSYEQYF.

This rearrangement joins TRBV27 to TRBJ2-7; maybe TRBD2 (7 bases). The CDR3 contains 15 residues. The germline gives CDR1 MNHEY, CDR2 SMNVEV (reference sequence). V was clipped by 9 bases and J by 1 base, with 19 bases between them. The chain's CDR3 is CASLKIRGGSYEQYF. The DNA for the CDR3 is TGTGCCAGTCTCAAAATCAGGGGAGGGTCCTACGAGCAGTACTTC.

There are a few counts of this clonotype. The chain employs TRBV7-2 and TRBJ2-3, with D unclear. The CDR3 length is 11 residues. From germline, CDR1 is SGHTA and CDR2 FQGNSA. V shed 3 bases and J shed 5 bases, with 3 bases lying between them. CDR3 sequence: CASSLKDTQYF. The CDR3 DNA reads TGTGCCAGCAGCTTGAAAGATACGCAGTATTTT.

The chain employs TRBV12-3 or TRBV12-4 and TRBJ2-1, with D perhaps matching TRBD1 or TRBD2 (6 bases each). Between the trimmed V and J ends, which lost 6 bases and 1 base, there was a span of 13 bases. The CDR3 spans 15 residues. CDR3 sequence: CASRNTGRSYNEQFF. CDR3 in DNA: TGTGCCAGCAGAAATACAGGGAGGTCCTACAATGAGCAGTTCTTC.

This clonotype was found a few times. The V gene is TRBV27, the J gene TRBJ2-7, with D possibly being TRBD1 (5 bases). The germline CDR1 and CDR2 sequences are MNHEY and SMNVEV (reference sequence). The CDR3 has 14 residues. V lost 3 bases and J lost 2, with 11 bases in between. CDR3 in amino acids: CASSFLPGPYEQYF. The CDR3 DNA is TGTGCCAGCAGTTTCCTCCCAGGGCCCTACGAGCAGTACTTC.

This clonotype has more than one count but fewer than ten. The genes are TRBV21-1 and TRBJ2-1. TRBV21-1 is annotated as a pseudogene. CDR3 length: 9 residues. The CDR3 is CASSNEQFF. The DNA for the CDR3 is TGTGCCAGCAGCAATGAGCAGTTCTTC.

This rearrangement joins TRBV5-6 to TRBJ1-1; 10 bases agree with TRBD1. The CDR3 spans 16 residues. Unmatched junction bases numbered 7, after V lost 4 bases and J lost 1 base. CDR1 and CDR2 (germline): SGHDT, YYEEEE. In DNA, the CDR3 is TGTGCCAGCAGCCCCAGACAGGGGGCTCGGAACACTGAAGCTTTCTTT. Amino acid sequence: CASSPRQGARNTEAFF.

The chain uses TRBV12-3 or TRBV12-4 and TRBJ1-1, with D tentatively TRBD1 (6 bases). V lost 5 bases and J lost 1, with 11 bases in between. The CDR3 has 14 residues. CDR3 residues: CASSPRTANTEAFF. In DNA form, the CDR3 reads TGTGCCAGCAGTCCGAGGACAGCGAACACTGAAGCTTTCTTT.

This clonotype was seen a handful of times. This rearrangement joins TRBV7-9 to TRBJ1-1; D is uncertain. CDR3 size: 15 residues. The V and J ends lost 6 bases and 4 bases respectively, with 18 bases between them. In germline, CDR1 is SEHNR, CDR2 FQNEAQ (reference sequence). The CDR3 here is CASSWASTGGTEAFF. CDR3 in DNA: TGTGCCAGCAGTTGGGCCTCCACGGGAGGCACTGAAGCTTTCTTT.

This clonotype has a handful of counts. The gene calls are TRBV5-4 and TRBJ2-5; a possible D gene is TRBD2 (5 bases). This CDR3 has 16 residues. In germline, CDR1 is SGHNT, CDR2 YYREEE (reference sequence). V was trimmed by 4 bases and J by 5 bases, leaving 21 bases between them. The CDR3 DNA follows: TGTGCCAGCAGCGCGGGCTTAGGACGGTCTCTCGAGACCCAGTACTTC. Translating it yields CASSAGLGRSLETQYF.

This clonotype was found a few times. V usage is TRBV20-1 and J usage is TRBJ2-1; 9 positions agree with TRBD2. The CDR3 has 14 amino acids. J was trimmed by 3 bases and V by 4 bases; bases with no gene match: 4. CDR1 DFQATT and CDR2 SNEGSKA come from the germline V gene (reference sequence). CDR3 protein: CSATLAGDYNEQFF. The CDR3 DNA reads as TGCAGTGCTACATTAGCGGGAGACTACAATGAGCAGTTCTTC.